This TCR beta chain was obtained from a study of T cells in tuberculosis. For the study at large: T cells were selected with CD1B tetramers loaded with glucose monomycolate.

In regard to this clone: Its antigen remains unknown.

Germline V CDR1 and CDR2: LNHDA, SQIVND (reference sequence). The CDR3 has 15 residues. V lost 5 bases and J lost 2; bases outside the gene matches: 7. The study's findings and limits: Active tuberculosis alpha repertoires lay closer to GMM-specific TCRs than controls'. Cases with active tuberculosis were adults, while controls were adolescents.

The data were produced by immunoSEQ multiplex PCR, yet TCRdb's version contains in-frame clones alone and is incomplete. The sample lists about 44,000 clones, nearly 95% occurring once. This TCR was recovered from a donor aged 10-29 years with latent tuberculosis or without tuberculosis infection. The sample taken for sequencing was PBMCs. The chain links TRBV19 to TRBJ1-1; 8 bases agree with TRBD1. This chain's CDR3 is CASSEPGTGNTEAFF. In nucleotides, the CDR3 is TGTGCCAGTAGTGAACCCGGGACAGGTAACACTGAAGCTTTCTTT.